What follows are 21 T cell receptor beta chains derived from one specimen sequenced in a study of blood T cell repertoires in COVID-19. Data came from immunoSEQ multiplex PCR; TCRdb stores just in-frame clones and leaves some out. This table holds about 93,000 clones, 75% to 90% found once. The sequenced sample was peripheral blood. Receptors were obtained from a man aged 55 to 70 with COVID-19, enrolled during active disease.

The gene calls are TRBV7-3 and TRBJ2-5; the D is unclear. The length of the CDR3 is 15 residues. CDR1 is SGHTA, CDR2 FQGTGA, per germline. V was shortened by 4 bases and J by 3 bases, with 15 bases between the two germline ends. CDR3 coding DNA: TGTGCCAGCAGCTATTACGGAGTACGTAAAGAGACCCAGTACTTC. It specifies CASSYYGVRKETQYF. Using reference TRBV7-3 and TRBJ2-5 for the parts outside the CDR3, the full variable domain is GAGVSQTPSNKVTEKGKYVELRCDPISGHTALYWYRQSLGQGPEFLIYFQGTGAADDSGLPNDRFFAVRPEGSVSTLKIQRTERGDSAVYLCASSYYGVRKETQYFGPGTRLLVL.

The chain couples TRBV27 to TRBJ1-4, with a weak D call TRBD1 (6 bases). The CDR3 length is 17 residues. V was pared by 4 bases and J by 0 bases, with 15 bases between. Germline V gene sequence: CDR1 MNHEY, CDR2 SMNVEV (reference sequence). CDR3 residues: CASSSWGTTSTNEKLFF. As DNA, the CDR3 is TGTGCCAGCAGTTCATGGGGGACAACCTCAACTAATGAAAAACTGTTTTTT.

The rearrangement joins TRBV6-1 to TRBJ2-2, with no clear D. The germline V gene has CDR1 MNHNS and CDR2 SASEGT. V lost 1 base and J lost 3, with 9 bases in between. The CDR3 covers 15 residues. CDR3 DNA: TGTGCCAGCAGTGAAGTATCGTTTTACACCGGGGAGCTGTTTTTT. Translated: CASSEVSFYTGELFF.

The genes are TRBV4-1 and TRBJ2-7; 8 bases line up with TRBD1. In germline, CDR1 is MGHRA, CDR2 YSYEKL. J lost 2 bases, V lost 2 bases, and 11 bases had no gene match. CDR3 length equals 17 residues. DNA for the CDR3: TGCGCCAGCAGCCAACCCCTCCGGGGACAGGTCCCCTACGAGCAGTACTTC. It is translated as CASSQPLRGQVPYEQYF.

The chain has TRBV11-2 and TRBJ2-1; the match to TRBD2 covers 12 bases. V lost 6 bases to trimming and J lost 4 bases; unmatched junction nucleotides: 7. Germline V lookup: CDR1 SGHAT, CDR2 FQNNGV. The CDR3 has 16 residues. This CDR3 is CASRVGGLAGYNEQFF. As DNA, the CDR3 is TGTGCCAGCAGAGTAGGAGGACTAGCGGGGTACAATGAGCAGTTCTTC.

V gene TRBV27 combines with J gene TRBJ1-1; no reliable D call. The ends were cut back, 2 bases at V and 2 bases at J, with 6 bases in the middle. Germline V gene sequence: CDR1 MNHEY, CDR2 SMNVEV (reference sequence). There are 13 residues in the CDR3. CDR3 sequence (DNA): TGTGCCAGCAGTTTACACAGAAACACTGAAGCTTTCTTT. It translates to CASSLHRNTEAFF.

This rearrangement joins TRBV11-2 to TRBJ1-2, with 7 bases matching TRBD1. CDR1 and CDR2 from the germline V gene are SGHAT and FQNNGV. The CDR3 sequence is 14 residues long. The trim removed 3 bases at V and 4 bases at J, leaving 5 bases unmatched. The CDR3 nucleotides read TGTGCCAGCAGCTTGGACCACAGGGGCTATGGCTACACCTTC. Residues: CASSLDHRGYGYTF.

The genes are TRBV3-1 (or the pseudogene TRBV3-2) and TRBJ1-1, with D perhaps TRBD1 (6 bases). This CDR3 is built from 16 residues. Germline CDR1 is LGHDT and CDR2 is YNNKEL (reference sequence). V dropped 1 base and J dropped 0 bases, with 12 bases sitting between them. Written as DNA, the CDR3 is TGTGCCAGCAGCCAAGCCCACAGGGAAATGAACACTGAAGCTTTCTTT. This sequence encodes CASSQAHREMNTEAFF.

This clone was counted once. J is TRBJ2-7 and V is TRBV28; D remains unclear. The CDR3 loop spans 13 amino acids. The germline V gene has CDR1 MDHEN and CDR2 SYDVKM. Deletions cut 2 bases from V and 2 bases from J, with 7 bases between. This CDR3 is CASSLDQAYEQYF. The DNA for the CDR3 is TGTGCCAGCAGTTTAGACCAGGCCTACGAGCAGTACTTC.

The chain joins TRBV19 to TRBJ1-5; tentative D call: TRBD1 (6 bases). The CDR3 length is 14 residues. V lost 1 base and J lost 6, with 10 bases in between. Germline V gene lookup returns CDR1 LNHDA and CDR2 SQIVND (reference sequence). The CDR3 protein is CASSIAAGVQPQHF. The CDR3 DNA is TGTGCCAGTAGTATAGCGGCAGGGGTTCAGCCCCAGCATTTT.

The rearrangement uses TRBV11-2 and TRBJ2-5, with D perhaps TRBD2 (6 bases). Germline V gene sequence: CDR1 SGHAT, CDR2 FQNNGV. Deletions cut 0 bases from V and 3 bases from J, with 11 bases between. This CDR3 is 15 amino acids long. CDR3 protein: CASSLDGLPEETQYF. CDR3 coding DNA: TGTGCCAGCAGCTTAGACGGACTACCTGAAGAGACCCAGTACTTC.

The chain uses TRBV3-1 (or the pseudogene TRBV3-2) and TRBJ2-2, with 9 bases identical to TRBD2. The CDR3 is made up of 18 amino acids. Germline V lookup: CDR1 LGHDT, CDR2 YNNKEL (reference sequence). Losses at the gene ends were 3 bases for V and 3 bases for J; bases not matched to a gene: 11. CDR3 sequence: CASSHLFGGLADTGELFF. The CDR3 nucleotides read TGTGCCAGCAGCCACTTGTTTGGGGGACTAGCAGACACCGGGGAGCTGTTTTTT.

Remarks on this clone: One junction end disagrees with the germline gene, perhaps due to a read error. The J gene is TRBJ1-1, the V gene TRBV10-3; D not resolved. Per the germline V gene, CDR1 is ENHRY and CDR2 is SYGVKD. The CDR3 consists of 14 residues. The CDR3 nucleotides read TGTGCCATCAATGAGGGTCTGGAGGGCACTGAAGCTTTCTTT. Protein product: CAINEGLEGTEAFF.

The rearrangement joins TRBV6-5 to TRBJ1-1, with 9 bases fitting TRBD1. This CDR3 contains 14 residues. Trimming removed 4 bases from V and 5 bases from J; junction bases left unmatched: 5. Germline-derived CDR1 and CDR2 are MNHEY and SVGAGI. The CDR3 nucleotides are TGTGCCAGCAGTTCCAAGGACAGGGGAACTGAAGCTTTCTTT. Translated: CASSSKDRGTEAFF.

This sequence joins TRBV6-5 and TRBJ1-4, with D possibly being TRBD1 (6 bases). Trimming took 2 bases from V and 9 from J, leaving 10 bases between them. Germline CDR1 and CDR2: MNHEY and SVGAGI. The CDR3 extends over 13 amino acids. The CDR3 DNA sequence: TGTGCCAGCAGTTACGGCCAGGGGAAAAAACTGTTTTTT. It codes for CASSYGQGKKLFF.

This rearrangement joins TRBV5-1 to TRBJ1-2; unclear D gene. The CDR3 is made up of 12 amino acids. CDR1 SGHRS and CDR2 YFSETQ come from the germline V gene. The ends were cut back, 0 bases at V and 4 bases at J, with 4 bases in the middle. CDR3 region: CASSLDIYGYTF. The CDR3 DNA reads TGCGCCAGCAGCTTGGACATCTATGGCTACACCTTC.

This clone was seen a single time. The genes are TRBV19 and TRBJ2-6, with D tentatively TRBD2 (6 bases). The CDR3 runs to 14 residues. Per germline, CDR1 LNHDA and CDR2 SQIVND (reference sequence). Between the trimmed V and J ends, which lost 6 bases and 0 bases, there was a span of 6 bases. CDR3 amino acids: CASSGGSGANVLTF. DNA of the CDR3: TGTGCCAGTAGCGGGGGCTCTGGGGCCAACGTCCTGACTTTC.

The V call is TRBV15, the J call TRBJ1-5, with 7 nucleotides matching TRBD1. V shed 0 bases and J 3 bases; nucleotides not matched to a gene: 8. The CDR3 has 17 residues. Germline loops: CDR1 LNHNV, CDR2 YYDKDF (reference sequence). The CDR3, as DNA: TGTGCCACCAGCAGAGATGGAGGGGGCGCGATCAATCAGCCCCAGCATTTT. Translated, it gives CATSRDGGGAINQPQHF.

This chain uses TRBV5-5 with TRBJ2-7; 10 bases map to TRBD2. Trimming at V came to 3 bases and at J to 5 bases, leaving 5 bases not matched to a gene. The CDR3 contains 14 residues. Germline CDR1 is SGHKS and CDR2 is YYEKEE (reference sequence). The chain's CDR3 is CASSSLAGSDEQYF. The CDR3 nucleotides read TGTGCCAGCAGCTCACTAGCGGGAAGTGACGAGCAGTACTTC.

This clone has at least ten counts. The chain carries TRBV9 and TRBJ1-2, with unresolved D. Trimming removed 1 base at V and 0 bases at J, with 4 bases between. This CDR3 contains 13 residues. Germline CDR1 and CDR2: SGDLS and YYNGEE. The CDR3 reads CASSVRANYGYTF. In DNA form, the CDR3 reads TGTGCCAGCAGCGTAAGAGCTAACTATGGCTACACCTTC.

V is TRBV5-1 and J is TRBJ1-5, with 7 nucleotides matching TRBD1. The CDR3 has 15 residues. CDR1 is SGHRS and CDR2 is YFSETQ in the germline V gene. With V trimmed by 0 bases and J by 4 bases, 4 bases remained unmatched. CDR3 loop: CASSLAGTENQPQHF. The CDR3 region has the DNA TGCGCCAGCAGCTTGGCCGGGACAGAGAATCAGCCCCAGCATTTT.